The entry below describes one TCR beta chain. TCRdb keeps only in-frame clones here, not all; method: immunoSEQ multiplex PCR. The sample records 73,000 or so clones, 70% to 90% being singletons. The germline V gene encodes CDR1 SGHTA and CDR2 FQGNSA. V was clipped by 4 bases and J by 8 bases, with 14 bases between them. This CDR3 comprises 13 residues. The time point here: after neoadjuvant nivolumab, at surgical resection. The sample belongs to a study of neoadjuvant anti-PD-1 for oral cavity cancer. The sequencing used PBMCs, collected after nivolumab (anti-PD-1) treatment. The clonotype comes from a person between 35 and 79 years old with oral cavity squamous cell carcinoma. The V gene is TRBV7-2, the J gene TRBJ1-2, with TRBD1 as a possible D gene (6 bases). The CDR3 sequence is CASSSQGGSGYTF. The CDR3 DNA reads TGTGCCAGCAGCTCACAAGGGGGGTCGGGCTACACCTTC. Filled out from reference TRBV7-2 and TRBJ1-2, the complete variable domain reads GAGVSQSPSNKVTEKGKDVELRCDPISGHTALYWYRQSLGQGLEFLIYFQGNSAPDKSGLPSDRFSAERTGGSVSTLTIQRTQQEDSAVYLCASSSQGGSGYTFGSGTRLTVV.